Below, one TCR beta chain is given with its context. Its antigen is unknown. The data originate from a study of a mutant IDH1 vaccine in newly diagnosed glioma. Looking at the study overall: In some groups vaccination began 4-6 weeks post-radiotherapy; others received it with temozolomide. Week 35 was assigned to visit V12, and week 47 was assigned to visit V13.

Libraries were prepared by immunoSEQ multiplex PCR; TCRdb keeps only in-frame clonotypes and omits some of them. The data show about 90,000 clones, approximately 89% seen once. Time point in this sample: week 47, end of study. Doses consisted of 300 ug of mutant IDH1 20-mer peptide each, paired with topical imiquimod. The donors had new WHO grade 3 or 4 astrocytomas; these were IDH1-mutant and ATRX-lost. The receptor was derived from a woman between 45 and 60 years old with glioma. The starting material was PBMCs, obtained from a glioma patient whose treatment included an IDH1 peptide vaccine.

The CDR3: CASSRTGSNTGELFF. For the CDR3, the DNA is TGTGCCAGCTCTCGAACAGGGTCGAACACCGGGGAGCTGTTTTTT. The V and J genes are TRBV27 and TRBJ2-2, with D maybe TRBD1 (6 bases). The CDR3 length is 15 residues. V lost 8 bases and J lost 0, with 13 bases in between. Germline CDR1 MNHEY, CDR2 SMNVEV (reference sequence).